This T cell receptor (beta chain) was captured by sequencing in a study of T cell responses to AZD1222 COVID-19 vaccine. Study-wide results and caveats: Among AZD1222 vaccinees, only 6 or 7 were seropositive at baseline. Increased Spike-specific TCR breadth and depth were observed after two AZD1222 doses. Regions left unmutated in variants are reportedly the target of nearly half of spike-specific TCRs. The donor cohort was predominantly white British with a female majority, and clonal diversity may have been underestimated.

Germline lookup yields CDR1 MNHEY and CDR2 SVGAGI. The CDR3 spans 14 residues. Trimming shortened V by 6 bases and J by 6 bases, and 15 bases separated the two germline ends. For this clone: Antigen unknown.

TCRdb's table, derived via immunoSEQ multiplex PCR, lists solely in-frame clones and lacks some. The table lists tens of thousands of clones, about 88% of them singletons. The genes are TRBV6-5 and TRBJ2-4, with D possibly TRBD2 on 5 matching bases. The sequence came from an adult in good health. The starting material was peripheral blood, obtained on day 0 of AZD1222 vaccination. CDR3 bases: TGTGCCAGCAGCCGATCCGGGGAGACAAACATTCAGTACTTC. This codes for CASSRSGETNIQYF.